This TCR beta chain was documented in a study of blood T cell repertoires in COVID-19. Study-level information: Samples taken during acute and convalescent COVID-19 were collected in the United States, Italy and Spain. The cDNA or gDNA used as material had been derived from T cells, B-cell-depleted T cells, or PBMCs.

The V gene lost 7 bases and the J gene lost 8 bases, with 23 bases spanning the gap. The CDR3 runs to 15 residues. The germline V gene encodes CDR1 SNHLY and CDR2 FYNNEI. Per the original data handling: It was from reference gene primer amplification that nucleated cell counts were estimated. Libraries were prepared by immunoSEQ multiplex PCR; TCRdb keeps only in-frame clonotypes and omits some of them. That table furnishes V, J and clone size, whereas the DNA furnished D and trimming. The repertoire holds tens of thousands of clones, with more than 70% as singletons. Sequenced: peripheral blood. This sequence was found in a man between 70 and 80 years old with acute or convalescent COVID-19. The chain combines TRBV2 with TRBJ1-2; possible D gene TRBD1, 5 bases. The CDR3 DNA sequence: TGTGCCAGCATCCCCGACCGGGGGAAGGTTCGGGGCTACACCTTC. Its translation: CASIPDRGKVRGYTF.